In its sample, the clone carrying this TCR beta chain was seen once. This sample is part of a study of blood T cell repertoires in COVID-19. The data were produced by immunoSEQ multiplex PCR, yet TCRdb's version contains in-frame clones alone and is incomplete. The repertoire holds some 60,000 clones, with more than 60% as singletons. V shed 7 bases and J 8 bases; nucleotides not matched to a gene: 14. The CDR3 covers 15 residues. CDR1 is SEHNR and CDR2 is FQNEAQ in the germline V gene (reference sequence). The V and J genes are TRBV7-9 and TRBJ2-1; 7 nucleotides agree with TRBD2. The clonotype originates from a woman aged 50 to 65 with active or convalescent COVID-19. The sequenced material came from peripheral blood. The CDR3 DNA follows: TGTGCCAGCACGGGGGGTCGCCAGGGAGGCGATGAGCAGTTCTTC. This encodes CASTGGRQGGDEQFF.